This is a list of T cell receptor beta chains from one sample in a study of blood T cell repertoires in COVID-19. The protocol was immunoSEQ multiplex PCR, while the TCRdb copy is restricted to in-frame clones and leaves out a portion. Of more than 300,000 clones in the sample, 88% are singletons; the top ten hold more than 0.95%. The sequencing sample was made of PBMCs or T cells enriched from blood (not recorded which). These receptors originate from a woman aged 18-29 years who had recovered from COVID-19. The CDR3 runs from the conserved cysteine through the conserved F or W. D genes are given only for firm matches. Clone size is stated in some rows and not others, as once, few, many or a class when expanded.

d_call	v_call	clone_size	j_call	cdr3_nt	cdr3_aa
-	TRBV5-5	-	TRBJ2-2	TGTGCCAGCAGCCCTGTGCCAGCGGACACCGGGGAGCTGTTTTTT	CASSPVPADTGELFF
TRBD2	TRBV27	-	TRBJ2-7	TGTGCCAGCAGTTTAAGACTAGCGGGGGGCCCCTACGAGCAGTACTTC	CASSLRLAGGPYEQYF
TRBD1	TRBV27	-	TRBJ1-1	TGTGCCAGCAGTCCGCAACAGGGGCTGGGCACTGAAGCTTTCTTT	CASSPQQGLGTEAFF
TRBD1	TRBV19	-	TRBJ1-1	TGTGCCAGTAGTATCGACAGGGTGAACACTGAAGCTTTCTTT	CASSIDRVNTEAFF
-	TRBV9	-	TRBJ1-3	TGTGCCAGCAGCGTCGACAGGTTCTCTGGAAACACCATATATTTT	CASSVDRFSGNTIYF
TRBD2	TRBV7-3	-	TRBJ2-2	TGTGCCAGCAGCTTATTACCGGCGGGACTAAACACCGGGGAGCTGTTTTTT	CASSLLPAGLNTGELFF
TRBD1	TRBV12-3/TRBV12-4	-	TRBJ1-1	TGTGCCAGCAGTTTTACAGGGGCGGGGGAAGCTTTCTTT	CASSFTGAGEAFF
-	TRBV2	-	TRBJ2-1	TGTGCCAGCTCAGAACGCGGGGTTGCTTACAATGAGCAGTTCTTC	CASSERGVAYNEQFF
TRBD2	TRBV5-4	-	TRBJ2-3	TGTGCCAGCAGCCCTAGCGGGGGGCGGGGAGATACGCAGTATTTT	CASSPSGGRGDTQYF
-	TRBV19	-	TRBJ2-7	TGTGCCTCCCCGGGGATCGGGAACGAGCAGTACTTC	CASPGIGNEQYF
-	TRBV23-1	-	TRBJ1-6	TGCGCCAGCAGTCAAATCCCACAGGGCAGTGATAATCCGGGGTATAATTCACCCCTCCACTTT	CASSQIPQGSDNPGYNSPLHF
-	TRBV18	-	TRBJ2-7	TGTGCCAGCTCACCCCAAGGAGGTGGCTCCTACGAGCAGTACTTC	CASSPQGGGSYEQYF
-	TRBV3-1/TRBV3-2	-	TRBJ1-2	TGTGCCAGCAGCCAAGGATTCCGGGGAGCCAACTATGGCTACACCTTC	CASSQGFRGANYGYTF
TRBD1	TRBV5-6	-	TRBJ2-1	TGTGCCAGCAGCTCTCCGGGACAGGGGGAGGAATTTCCCTACAATGAGCAGTTCTTC	CASSSPGQGEEFPYNEQFF
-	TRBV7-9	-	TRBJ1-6	TGTGCCAGCAGCCTCCTTCGGGGAGGGTGGAATTCACCCCTCCACTTT	CASSLLRGGWNSPLHF
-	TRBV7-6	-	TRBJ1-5	TGTGCCAGCAGCCATGGTGGGAGACCGAGGAATCAGCCCCAGCATTTT	CASSHGGRPRNQPQHF
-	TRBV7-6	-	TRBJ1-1	TGTGCCAGCAGCTTGGCCCAGACAGGGAACACTGAAGCTTTCTTT	CASSLAQTGNTEAFF
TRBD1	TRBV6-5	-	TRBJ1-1	TGTGCCAGCAGTTACGCGGGGACAGGGGCAAGTGAAGCTTTCTTT	CASSYAGTGASEAFF
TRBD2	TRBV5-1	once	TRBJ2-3	TGCGCCAGCAGCGACCGACTAGCGCCTAGCACAGATACGCAGTATTTT	CASSDRLAPSTDTQYF
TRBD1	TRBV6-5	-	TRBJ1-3	TGTGCCAGCAGTTCCGGGACAGAAGGAAACACCATATATTTT	CASSSGTEGNTIYF
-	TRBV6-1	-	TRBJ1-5	TGTGCCAGCAGTGAAATCCCGGCGTGGGGACTCAATCAGCCCCAGCATTTT	CASSEIPAWGLNQPQHF
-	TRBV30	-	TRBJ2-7	TGTGCCTGGAGCCCCACAGGGAACCACGAGCAGTACTTC	CAWSPTGNHEQYF
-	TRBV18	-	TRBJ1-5	TGTGCCAGCTCACCAGGCGGCAGGAGATATAGCGGCAATCAGCCCCAGCATTTT	CASSPGGRRYSGNQPQHF
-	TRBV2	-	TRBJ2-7	TGTGCCAGCAGTGAAGAGCCCTCCTACGAGCAGTACTTC	CASSEEPSYEQYF
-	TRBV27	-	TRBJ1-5	TGTGCCAGCAGTTTAATGAGCTATAGCAATCAGCCCCAGCATTTT	CASSLMSYSNQPQHF
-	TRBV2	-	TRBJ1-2	TGTGCCAGCAGTGAATATATGAGGGACTATGGCTACACCTTC	CASSEYMRDYGYTF
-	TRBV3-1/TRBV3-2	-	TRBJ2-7	TGTGCCAGCAGCCAAGCAGGGTATCCAGAGCAGTACTTC	CASSQAGYPEQYF
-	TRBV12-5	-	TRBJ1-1	TGTGCTAGTGCTGGCGGGAACACTGAAGCTTTCTTT	CASAGGNTEAFF
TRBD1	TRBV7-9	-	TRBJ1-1	TGTGCCAGCAGCATTACTATCCTACAGGGGGCTGACACTGAAGCTTTCTTT	CASSITILQGADTEAFF
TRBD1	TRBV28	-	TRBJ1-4	TGTGCCAGCAGCTCACAGGGGGCTAATGAAAAACTGTTTTTT	CASSSQGANEKLFF
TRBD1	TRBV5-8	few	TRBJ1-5	TGTGCCAGCAGCTTGGCAAAAAGACAGGGTAAGCCCCAGCATTTT	CASSLAKRQGKPQHF
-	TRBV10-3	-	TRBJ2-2	TGTGCCATCAGTTCGGGGACATCGAACACCGGGGAGCTGTTTTTT	CAISSGTSNTGELFF
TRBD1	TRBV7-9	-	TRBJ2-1	TGTGCCAGCAGCTTAGATCGGACAGGGCCCTACAATGAGCAGTTCTTC	CASSLDRTGPYNEQFF
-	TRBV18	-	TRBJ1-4	TGTGCCAGCTCACTCAGGACAGCAACTAATGAAAAACTGTTTTTT	CASSLRTATNEKLFF
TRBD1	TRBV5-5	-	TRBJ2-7	TGTGCCAGCAGCATACAACAGGGGACGTACGAGCAGTACTTC	CASSIQQGTYEQYF
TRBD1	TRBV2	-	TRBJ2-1	TGTGCCAGCAGTATGGGGACAGGGGACAATGAGCAGTTCTTC	CASSMGTGDNEQFF
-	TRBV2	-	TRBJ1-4	TGTGCCTTAGGAAGCGGGGCAGAACTGTTTTTT	CALGSGAELFF
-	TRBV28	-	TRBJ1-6	TGTGCCAGCAAGAGCGACTTGAATTCACCCCTCCACTTT	CASKSDLNSPLHF
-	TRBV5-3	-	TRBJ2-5	TGTGCCAGAAGCTTGGCGAACGGGGACTGCCAAGAGACCCAGTACTTC	CARSLANGDCQETQYF
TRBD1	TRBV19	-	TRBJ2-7	TGTGCCAGTAGTATCCGGGACAGCACCTACGAGCAGTACTTC	CASSIRDSTYEQYF
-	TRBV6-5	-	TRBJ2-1	TGTGCCAGCGGAAGACGGGAATCGTACAATGAGCAGTTCTTC	CASGRRESYNEQFF
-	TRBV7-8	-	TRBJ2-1	TGTGCCAGCAGCTCCTCTCGCGGATGGGTCTCCTACAATGAGCAGTTCTTC	CASSSSRGWVSYNEQFF
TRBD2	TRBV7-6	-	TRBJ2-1	TGTGCCAGCAGCTTGGGACTAGCGGGGGGCCCCTACAATGAGCAGTTCTTC	CASSLGLAGGPYNEQFF
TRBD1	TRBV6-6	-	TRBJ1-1	TGTGCCAGCAACCGACTGGACAGGAGGGCTTTCTTT	CASNRLDRRAFF
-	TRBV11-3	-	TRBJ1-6	TGTGCCAGCAGCTTAGGGACTTCGAGGGATTCACCCCTCCACTTT	CASSLGTSRDSPLHF
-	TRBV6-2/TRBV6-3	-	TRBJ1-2	TGTGCCAGCAGTTACATTCCATCGGACAGCTATGGCTACACCTTC	CASSYIPSDSYGYTF